This TCR beta chain is drawn from a study of vaccination and CD4 T cells after COVID-19. Study outcomes and limitations: Although the median of SARS-CoV-2-reactive clonotypes rose from roughly 21 to 40, the change was not significant. Spike mono-reactivity held for 304 of 307 vaccine-specific clones in convalescent patients.

Sequencing of cultured CD4+ T cell DNA used the Oncomine TCR Beta short-read assay. TCRdb ran MiXCR on the PCR reads and lists one entry per CDR3 protein. Of roughly 14,000 distinct CDR3 sequences listed, approximately 51% are singletons. By its share, this clonotype is medium-sized (0.01 to 0.1%). The antigen remains unidentified. Treatment here: approximately 9-day PBMC culture with coronavirus spike peptide pools or control peptides (ViraFEST assay). T cells were expanded with peptide pools, and expanded clonotypes were identified by TCR sequencing. The TCR was taken from a human donor with COVID-19. This material consisted of cultured CD4+ T cells from blood, taken after SARS-CoV-2 vaccination.

The DNA of the CDR3 is TGTGCCAGCAGCTTAAACTCAGGGGGCTCGCTTGAAAAACTGTTTTTT. Protein sequence: CASSLNSGGSLEKLFF. The genes are TRBV7-2 and TRBJ1-4; 8 bases map to TRBD1. The V gene's germline CDR1 is SGHTA and CDR2 FQGNSA. The CDR3 consists of 16 residues. V gave up 2 bases and J gave up 7 bases; unmatched junction bases: 9.